The 29 T cell receptor beta chains below come from one sample, sequenced in a study of cytomegalovirus exposure and HLA in healthy donors. The PCR made use of 60 Vbeta and 13 Jbeta primers. Assay used: immunoSEQ multiplex PCR; TCRdb lists only in-frame clones, some missing. The data hold 150,000 to 200,000 clones, with 75% to 90% observed a single time. Sequenced: PBMCs. All receptors derive from a man aged 50 to 59 in good health and CMV-seronegative.

The chain couples TRBV30 to TRBJ1-4; 9 bases line up with TRBD1. The V gene end was trimmed by 5 bases and the J gene end by 8 bases; junction bases not matched to a gene: 0. The germline V gene encodes CDR1 GTSNPN and CDR2 SVGIG (reference sequence). The CDR3 runs 11 residues. In nucleotides, the CDR3 is TGTGCCTGGGGGACAGGGGAAAAACTGTTTTTT. It translates to CAWGTGEKLFF. Full variable domain (missing parts from reference TRBV30 and TRBJ1-4): SQTIHQWPATLVQPVGSPLSLECTVEGTSNPNLYWYRQAAGRGLQLLFYSVGIGQISSEVPQNLSASRPQDRQFILSSKKLLLSDSGFYLCAWGTGEKLFFGSGTQLSVL.

This sequence joins TRBV7-3 and TRBJ2-7; perhaps TRBD2 as D (6 bases). The CDR3 length is 11 residues. V was clipped by 8 bases and J by 1 base, with 6 bases between them. Germline V gives CDR1 SGHTA, CDR2 FQGTGA. CDR3 coding DNA: TGTGCCAGCGGGACTTCCTACGAGCAGTACTTC. This sequence encodes CASGTSYEQYF.

The chain has TRBV27 and TRBJ1-5; 9 bases agree with TRBD1. From germline, CDR1 is MNHEY and CDR2 SMNVEV (reference sequence). The V and J ends lost 6 bases and 1 base, in that order; junction bases with no gene match: 7. The CDR3 has 16 amino acids. CDR3 coding DNA: TGTGCCAGCAGCTTGACAGGGGGTCAGAGCAATCAGCCCCAGCATTTT. Amino acids: CASSLTGGQSNQPQHF.

The V gene is TRBV7-8, the J gene TRBJ2-1, with D perhaps matching TRBD2 (5 bases). V was clipped by 2 bases and J by 5 bases, with 10 bases between them. Germline CDR1 is SGHVS and CDR2 is FQNEAQ. CDR3 length: 14 amino acids. The CDR3 coding sequence is TGTGCCAGCAGCTTAAGAGGGCCCAACAATGAGCAGTTCTTC. It is translated as CASSLRGPNNEQFF.

The genes are TRBV2 and TRBJ2-3; 7 bases fit TRBD1. J was trimmed by 9 bases and V by 3 bases; bases with no gene match: 12. CDR3 length equals 15 residues. Germline V gives CDR1 SNHLY, CDR2 FYNNEI. This CDR3 is CASSDLGQHRGTQYF. The DNA of the CDR3 is TGTGCCAGCAGTGATCTGGGACAGCACAGAGGAACGCAGTATTTT.

The V and J genes are TRBV11-2 and TRBJ2-5; weak D call: TRBD1 (5 bases). In germline, CDR1 is SGHAT, CDR2 FQNNGV. CDR3 length equals 13 residues. Trimming removed 5 bases at V and 4 bases at J, with 11 bases between. CDR3 sequence reads: CASSGAGTETQYF. The DNA for the CDR3 is TGTGCCAGCAGCGGGGCTGGTACAGAGACCCAGTACTTC.

V is TRBV5-1 and J is TRBJ1-4, with TRBD1 identical over 9 bases. CDR3 length: 15 amino acids. J lost 7 bases, V lost 2 bases, and 6 bases had no gene match. Looked up from germline, CDR1 is SGHRS and CDR2 is YFSETQ. The CDR3 coding sequence is TGCGCCAGCAGCTTCGCCGGGACAGGGACTGAAAAACTGTTTTTT. Its protein is CASSFAGTGTEKLFF.

The chain joins TRBV9 to TRBJ1-1, with D tentatively TRBD1 (6 bases). This CDR3 has 15 residues. V shed 0 bases and J shed 0 bases, with 9 bases lying between them. Germline lookup yields CDR1 SGDLS and CDR2 YYNGEE. For the CDR3, the DNA is TGTGCCAGCAGCGTAGAGGGGGGGATGAACACTGAAGCTTTCTTT. Its translation is CASSVEGGMNTEAFF.

The chain combines TRBV11-2 with TRBJ2-5, with D possibly being TRBD2 (6 bases). CDR3 length: 15 residues. V lost 5 bases and J lost 2, with 15 bases in between. Germline V gene lookup returns CDR1 SGHAT and CDR2 FQNNGV. CDR3 DNA sequence: TGTGCCAGCAGCATCCAAACTGGAGGGCAAGAGACCCAGTACTTC. It is translated as CASSIQTGGQETQYF.

J is TRBJ2-5 and V is TRBV21-1; the table's D call, TRBD2, has no DNA check behind it. TRBV21-1 constitutes a pseudogene. The CDR3 loop spans 17 amino acids. The CDR3 region is CASSKGSGGGLRETQYF. CDR3 DNA sequence: TGTGCCAGCAGCAAAGGCAGCGGGGGGGGACTAAGAGAGACCCAGTACTTC.

This chain connects TRBV19 to TRBJ2-6, with D maybe TRBD1 (6 bases). The germline V and J ends were trimmed by 3 bases and 8 bases, with 11 bases remaining between them. CDR3 length: 14 amino acids. Germline V lookup: CDR1 LNHDA, CDR2 SQIVND (reference sequence). The CDR3 is CASSMSRGTNVLTF. CDR3 in DNA: TGTGCCAGTAGTATGAGCAGGGGCACCAACGTCCTGACTTTC. The complete variable domain, with remaining parts taken from reference TRBV19 and TRBJ2-6, reads DGGITQSPKYLFRKEGQNVTLSCEQNLNHDAMYWYRQDPGQGLRLIYYSQIVNDFQKGDIAEGYSVSREKKESFPLTVTSAQKNPTAFYLCASSMSRGTNVLTFGAGSRLTVL.

The chain employs TRBV6-6 and TRBJ1-1, with a tentative D call TRBD1 (6 bases). Germline-derived CDR1 and CDR2 are MNHNY and SVGAGI (reference sequence). This CDR3 is 16 amino acids long. The V end was cut by 8 bases, the J end by 3 bases, with 22 bases between. CDR3 in DNA: TGTGCCAGCCCTAGGACGGGGGGCGCGGGATACACTGAAGCTTTCTTT. Its translation is CASPRTGGAGYTEAFF.

The chain uses TRBV7-2 and TRBJ2-6, with D tentatively TRBD2 (6 bases). The CDR3 totals 15 residues. V lost 5 bases, J lost 3 bases, and 11 bases lay in between. Per the germline V gene, CDR1 is SGHTA and CDR2 is FQGNSA. CDR3 sequence reads: CASSGGAGGANVLTF. DNA of the CDR3: TGTGCCAGCAGCGGAGGGGCGGGTGGGGCCAACGTCCTGACTTTC.

The J gene is TRBJ2-7, the V gene TRBV6-1, with 10 bases matching TRBD1. Germline CDR1 and CDR2: MNHNS and SASEGT. J was trimmed by 6 bases and V by 6 bases; bases with no gene match: 8. This CDR3 spans 14 amino acids. For the CDR3, the DNA is TGTGCCAGCAGAACCGGGACAGGGGTTATCGAGCAGTACTTC. Translating gives CASRTGTGVIEQYF.

The chain joins TRBV9 to TRBJ2-3, with 11 bases identical to TRBD2. After removal of 4 bases from V and 0 bases from J, the junction contained 4 bases not matched to a gene. The CDR3 is 16 amino acids. Germline CDR1 reads SGDLS; CDR2 reads YYNGEE. In nucleotides, the CDR3 is TGTGCCAGCAGCCTCAGACTAGCGGGAAGCACAGATACGCAGTATTTT. Residues: CASSLRLAGSTDTQYF.

On this clone itself: Compared with germline, one end of the junction differs, possibly owing to a read error. The V call is TRBV7-8, the J call TRBJ1-5; D uncertain. The germline V gene encodes CDR1 SGHVS and CDR2 FQNEAQ. CDR3 length equals 13 residues. The CDR3 loop is CAGSLAVYQPQHF. The DNA of the CDR3 is TGTGCCGGCAGCTTAGCCGTTTATCAGCCCCAGCATTTT. The complete variable domain, with remaining parts taken from reference TRBV7-8 and TRBJ1-5, reads GAGVSQSPRYKVAKRGQDVALRCDPISGHVSLFWYQQALGQGPEFLTYFQNEAQLDKSGLPSDRFFAERPEGSVSTLKIQRTQQEDSAVYLCAGSLAVYQPQHFGDGTRLSIL.

V is TRBV6-4 and J is TRBJ2-7, with TRBD2 matching 10 bases. The trim removed 8 bases at V and 0 bases at J, leaving 16 bases unmatched. CDR3 length: 18 residues. Germline lookup yields CDR1 MRHNA and CDR2 SNTAGT. The CDR3 region has the DNA TGTGCCAGCCACCGGGTGGTAGCGGGGGGCCGGGGCTCCTACGAGCAGTACTTC. Amino acids: CASHRVVAGGRGSYEQYF.

DNA for the CDR3: TGTGCCAGCACCTCAGGTCCCTTCTATGGCTACACCTTC. As protein: CASTSGPFYGYTF. The rearrangement links TRBV2 to TRBJ1-2; D gene unclear. Between the trimmed V and J ends, which lost 7 bases and 4 bases, there was a span of 13 bases. Germline values: CDR1 SNHLY, CDR2 FYNNEI. The length of the CDR3 is 13 residues.

The chain combines TRBV4-3 with TRBJ2-3; D is perhaps TRBD1 (6 bases). The germline V gene encodes CDR1 LGHNA and CDR2 YSLEER. CDR3 length equals 16 residues. V was shortened by 5 bases and J by 2 bases, with 17 bases between the two germline ends. DNA of the CDR3: TGCGCCAGCAGCGCCAATGGGGGCGGATCCACAGATACGCAGTATTTT. This translates into CASSANGGGSTDTQYF.

This clone was picked up a small number of times. This sequence joins TRBV14 and TRBJ2-7; no reliable D call. The CDR3 has 13 amino acids. The V and J ends lost 2 bases and 7 bases respectively, with 12 bases between them. Germline V gene data show CDR1 as SGHDN and CDR2 as FVKESK. For the CDR3, the DNA is TGTGCCAGCAGCCAACCCCCGTCGAGAGAGCAGTACTTC. It translates to CASSQPPSREQYF.

This chain joins TRBV18 and TRBJ1-1, with 7 bases lining up with TRBD1. Germline-derived CDR1 and CDR2 are KGHSH and LQKENI. Trimming at V came to 3 bases and at J to 4 bases, leaving 8 bases not matched to a gene. This CDR3 has 15 residues. The CDR3 sequence: CASSPLTDRATEAFF. The CDR3 DNA reads as TGTGCCAGCTCACCGCTAACCGACAGGGCCACTGAAGCTTTCTTT.

The chain has TRBV5-1 and TRBJ1-2, with TRBD1 matching over 8 bases. This CDR3 spans 15 amino acids. Germline-derived CDR1 and CDR2 are SGHRS and YFSETQ. V shed 0 bases and J 2 bases; nucleotides not matched to a gene: 3. In DNA form, the CDR3 reads TGCGCCAGCAGCTTGGTGGGGACAGGAAACTATGGCTACACCTTC. This translates into CASSLVGTGNYGYTF.

The J gene is TRBJ2-3, the V gene TRBV18, with D possibly being TRBD2 (6 bases). The CDR3 loop spans 15 amino acids. CDR1 is KGHSH and CDR2 is LQKENI in the germline V gene. V was cut by 3 bases and J by 0 bases, with 10 bases left in between. CDR3 amino acids: CASSPPGLSTDTQYF. In nucleotides, the CDR3 is TGTGCCAGCTCACCGCCGGGACTTAGCACAGATACGCAGTATTTT.

This chain links TRBV19 with TRBJ1-2, with no clear D. Trimming took off 5 bases at V and 8 bases at J, with 15 bases between the two ends. CDR1 and CDR2 (germline): LNHDA, SQIVND (reference sequence). The CDR3 runs to 13 residues. The CDR3: CASSRTVRGGYTF. CDR3 DNA: TGTGCCAGTAGTCGTACGGTGCGCGGAGGCTACACCTTC.

The gene calls are TRBV9 and TRBJ2-7; TRBD1 might be the D (7 bases). V was clipped by 0 bases and J by 3 bases, with 13 bases between them. The CDR3 is 15 amino acids. Germline loops: CDR1 SGDLS, CDR2 YYNGEE. The DNA of the CDR3 is TGTGCCAGCAGCGTAGGTGGAGGGGGCCACTACGAGCAGTACTTC. Its protein is CASSVGGGGHYEQYF.

The rearrangement uses TRBV7-9 and TRBJ2-7, with 7 nucleotides matching TRBD1. The CDR3 runs 14 residues. V was clipped by 2 bases and J by 4 bases; unmatched bases: 5. CDR1 and CDR2 from the germline V gene are SEHNR and FQNEAQ (reference sequence). CDR3: CASSLTGVSYEQYF. DNA for the CDR3: TGTGCCAGCAGCTTAACAGGGGTTTCGTACGAGCAGTACTTC.

The J gene is TRBJ1-2, the V gene TRBV18, with D perhaps TRBD1 (5 bases). The V end was cut by 3 bases, the J end by 3 bases, with 8 bases between. Germline CDR1 and CDR2: KGHSH and LQKENI. This CDR3 spans 13 amino acids. The CDR3: CASSPSTDYGYTF. In DNA, the CDR3 is TGTGCCAGCTCACCGTCGACAGACTATGGCTACACCTTC.

This chain connects TRBV29-1 to TRBJ2-2, with 8 bases that match TRBD1. J gave up 5 bases and V 3 bases, and 2 bases lay outside the gene matches. Per germline, CDR1 SQVTM and CDR2 ANQGSEA. The CDR3 has 13 residues. Here the CDR3 reads CSVDRGHTGELFF. DNA for the CDR3: TGCAGCGTTGACAGGGGGCATACCGGGGAGCTGTTTTTT.

This clone occurred once. The chain has TRBV28 and TRBJ2-1; D may be TRBD2 (6 bases). Trimming removed 3 bases at V and 1 base at J, with 10 bases between. The CDR3 loop spans 15 amino acids. The V gene's germline CDR1 is MDHEN and CDR2 SYDVKM. In nucleotides, the CDR3 is TGTGCCAGCAGTTTGGGGGGAAATTCCTACAATGAGCAGTTCTTC. Its protein product is CASSLGGNSYNEQFF. Full variable domain (outside the CDR3, taken from reference TRBV28 and TRBJ2-1): DVKVTQSSRYLVKRTGEKVFLECVQDMDHENMFWYRQDPGLGLRLIYFSYDVKMKEKGDIPEGYSVSREKKERFSLILESASTNQTSMYLCASSLGGNSYNEQFFGPGTRLTVL.